Following are 32 T cell receptor beta chains from one sample sequenced in a study of identical twins. MiXCR, applied by TCRdb to the 5' RACE reads, yields one record per CDR3 protein. Seen here are roughly 1,500,000 distinct CDR3 sequences, 32% observed once, and the top ten hold approximately 0.25%. Sequencing was performed on cord blood. These receptor sequences come from a newborn girl in good health.

This chain links TRBV19 with TRBJ1-5; 7 nucleotides line up with TRBD1. Germline V gene data show CDR1 as LNHDA and CDR2 as SQIVND (reference sequence). The CDR3 is 17 residues long. V shed 2 bases and J 1 base; nucleotides not matched to a gene: 8. CDR3 bases: TGTGCCAGTAGTATACCCCTCAGGGGGGGAAGCAATCAGCCCCAGCATTTT. Translated: CASSIPLRGGSNQPQHF.

This clonotype turned up a few times. The chain uses TRBV28 and TRBJ2-5; the match to TRBD2 covers 14 bases. V dropped 5 bases and J dropped 5; count of bases not matched to a gene: 7. The CDR3 runs to 16 residues. Per the germline V gene, CDR1 is MDHEN and CDR2 is SYDVKM. DNA for the CDR3: TGTGCCAGCAGTCCGGGGACTAGCGGGAGTCTGGAGACCCAGTACTTC. Translated: CASSPGTSGSLETQYF. Full variable domain (missing parts from reference TRBV28 and TRBJ2-5): DVKVTQSSRYLVKRTGEKVFLECVQDMDHENMFWYRQDPGLGLRLIYFSYDVKMKEKGDIPEGYSVSREKKERFSLILESASTNQTSMYLCASSPGTSGSLETQYFGPGTRLLVL.

This chain connects TRBV10-3 to TRBJ2-1; 10 positions agree with TRBD1. The trim removed 6 bases at V and 0 bases at J, leaving 14 bases unmatched. This CDR3 comprises 19 residues. Germline values: CDR1 ENHRY, CDR2 SYGVKD. The CDR3 DNA reads as TGTGCCATCAGGGGGACAGGGGATCACGGCTCGAGCTCCTACAATGAGCAGTTCTTC. As protein: CAIRGTGDHGSSSYNEQFF.

This clonotype was seen repeatedly, ten times or more. The chain has TRBV12-3 or TRBV12-4 and TRBJ1-2, with 10 bases fitting TRBD1. This CDR3 region has 15 residues. Losses at the gene ends were 7 bases for V and 3 bases for J; bases not matched to a gene: 8. CDR3 sequence reads: CASTIDRGHDYGYTF. As DNA, the CDR3 is TGTGCCAGCACCATCGACAGGGGGCATGACTATGGCTACACCTTC.

The genes are TRBV12-3 or TRBV12-4 and TRBJ2-2; TRBD2 is a possible D gene (5 bases). V lost 3 bases and J 2 bases, leaving 22 bases between the germline ends. This CDR3 is 19 amino acids long. The CDR3 sequence: CASSFPLDPEVRNTGELFF. In DNA form, the CDR3 reads TGTGCCAGCAGTTTTCCCCTGGACCCGGAGGTCAGAAACACCGGGGAGCTGTTTTTT.

This clonotype was found many times. V usage is TRBV2 and J usage is TRBJ2-4, with a possible D match to TRBD1 (7 bases). Trimming removed 7 bases from V and 6 bases from J, with 16 bases in between. CDR3 length equals 14 residues. Germline V gives CDR1 SNHLY, CDR2 FYNNEI. CDR3: CASIGLRGANIQYF. The CDR3 coding sequence is TGTGCCAGCATCGGTCTCAGGGGGGCAAACATTCAGTACTTC.

This chain uses TRBV5-1 with TRBJ2-6; the D gene is possibly TRBD2 (6 bases). CDR3 length: 18 amino acids. Trimming took 2 bases from V and 1 from J, leaving 16 bases between them. The germline gives CDR1 SGHRS, CDR2 YFSETQ. The CDR3 sequence is CASSFRDFPLSGANVLTF. Written as DNA, the CDR3 is TGCGCCAGCAGCTTCCGGGACTTTCCTTTGTCTGGGGCCAACGTCCTGACTTTC.

This clonotype has only a few counts. V is TRBV20-1 and J is TRBJ1-5; D is undetermined. The CDR3 length is 14 residues. The V gene's germline CDR1 is DFQATT and CDR2 SNEGSKA (reference sequence). V lost 1 base to trimming and J lost 0 bases, with 7 bases between them. The DNA of the CDR3 is TGCAGTGCTAGAGGAGACGTTAGCAATCAGCCCCAGCATTTT. This gives the protein CSARGDVSNQPQHF.

This clonotype was recorded a few times. The V call is TRBV5-5, the J call TRBJ2-7, with D maybe TRBD1 (6 bases). This CDR3 spans 15 amino acids. CDR1 is SGHKS, CDR2 YYEKEE, per germline (reference sequence). The germline V and J ends were trimmed by 4 bases and 2 bases, with 16 bases remaining between them. CDR3 amino acids: CASSLRTVTPYEQYF. CDR3 nucleotide sequence: TGTGCCAGCAGCCTTCGGACAGTTACCCCCTACGAGCAGTACTTC.

This clonotype was detected a few times. Here the CDR3 reads CAISESTGAQPQHF. CDR3 sequence (DNA): TGTGCCATCAGTGAGTCCACAGGGGCTCAGCCCCAGCATTTT. The genes are TRBV10-3 and TRBJ1-5; 7 nucleotides match TRBD1. The CDR3 loop spans 14 amino acids. Germline CDR1 is ENHRY and CDR2 is SYGVKD. With V trimmed by 0 bases and J by 6 bases, 2 bases remained unmatched.

This clonotype was picked up a small number of times. The chain carries TRBV25-1 and TRBJ2-1; the D gene is possibly TRBD1 (6 bases). CDR1 is MGHDK, CDR2 SYGVNS, per germline. Trimming took off 4 bases at V and 10 bases at J, with 8 bases between the two ends. The CDR3 length is 11 residues. The CDR3 nucleotides read TGTGCCAGCAGTGGGGGGCCAGAGCAGTTCTTC. Its translation: CASSGGPEQFF.

Only a few counts were recorded for this clonotype. This chain connects TRBV20-1 to TRBJ2-3; a weak D match, TRBD2 (6 bases). The ends were cut back, 6 bases at V and 10 bases at J, with 11 bases in the middle. The CDR3 is 10 amino acids. In germline, CDR1 is DFQATT, CDR2 SNEGSKA (reference sequence). CDR3 in amino acids: CSAPTRAQYF. In nucleotides, the CDR3 is TGCAGTGCCCCGACTAGAGCGCAGTATTTT.

The rearrangement links TRBV5-1 to TRBJ1-6; 10 bases align to TRBD1. Per germline, CDR1 SGHRS and CDR2 YFSETQ. The length of the CDR3 is 15 residues. With V trimmed by 0 bases and J by 10 bases, 4 bases remained unmatched. The chain's CDR3 is CASSLGGQGDSPLHF. DNA of the CDR3: TGCGCCAGCAGCTTGGGAGGACAGGGGGACTCACCCCTCCACTTT.

This clonotype was counted a single time. The germline gene is not matched at one end of the junction; a read error may be the cause. The rearrangement links TRBV3-1 to TRBJ2-1; 10 bases map to TRBD2. Germline CDR1 and CDR2: LGHDT and YNNKEL (reference sequence). The CDR3 length is 15 residues. The CDR3 nucleotides read TGTGCCAACAGCCAAGCTAGCGGGGGATTAAAGGAGCAGTTCTTC. The encoded protein is CANSQASGGLKEQFF.

This clonotype has just a few counts. This chain connects TRBV28 to TRBJ1-1; D not certain. Germline V gives CDR1 MDHEN, CDR2 SYDVKM. The CDR3 is 14 amino acids. V was pared by 3 bases and J by 6 bases, with 14 bases between. The CDR3 coding sequence is TGTGCCAGCAGTTTCGAAGGGTCTGGGTCTGAAGCTTTCTTT. It is translated as CASSFEGSGSEAFF.

This chain joins TRBV25-1 and TRBJ2-3, with D perhaps TRBD2 (6 bases). The germline V gene encodes CDR1 MGHDK and CDR2 SYGVNS. Trimming pared 5 bases from V and 0 bases from J, leaving 18 bases between. CDR3 length: 17 residues. DNA for the CDR3: TGTGCCAGCAGTCCCCGGAGGGGTAGGGGAAGCACAGATACGCAGTATTTT. Translation gives CASSPRRGRGSTDTQYF. Based on the CDR3 plus reference TRBV25-1 and TRBJ2-3, the full variable domain is EADIYQTPRYLVIGTGKKITLECSQTMGHDKMYWYQQDPGMELHLIHYSYGVNSTEKGDLSSESTVSRIRTEHFPLTLESARPSHTSQYLCASSPRRGRGSTDTQYFGPGTRLTVL.

This clonotype occurred a few times. The chain recombines TRBV12-5 with TRBJ1-2, with 7 bases identical to TRBD1. Looked up from germline, CDR1 is LGHNT and CDR2 is FRNRAP. CDR3 size: 15 residues. V shed 6 bases and J 8 bases; nucleotides not matched to a gene: 15. The CDR3 DNA reads as TGTGCTAGTGGCCCGGGGACAGCCCGGGTGGGGGGCTACACCTTC. Amino acids: CASGPGTARVGGYTF. Complete variable domain (other parts from reference TRBV12-5 and TRBJ1-2): DARVTQTPRHKVTEMGQEVTMRCQPILGHNTVFWYRQTMMQGLELLAYFRNRAPLDDSGMPKDRFSAEMPDATLATLKIQPSEPRDSAVYFCASGPGTARVGGYTFGSGTRLTVV.

The J gene is TRBJ1-1, the V gene TRBV7-9; no clear D. There are 13 residues in the CDR3. Deletions cut 6 bases from V and 4 bases from J, with 12 bases between. Germline CDR1 is SEHNR and CDR2 is FQNEAQ (reference sequence). The CDR3 nucleotides are TGTGCCAGCAGTCTTAGCCGAAGCACTGAAGCTTTCTTT. This translates into CASSLSRSTEAFF.

This clonotype was counted between two and nine times. The V gene is TRBV25-1, the J gene TRBJ1-6, with no clear D. V dropped 7 bases and J dropped 1 base, with 5 bases sitting between them. CDR1 MGHDK and CDR2 SYGVNS come from the germline V gene. The length of the CDR3 is 13 residues. This CDR3 reads CASTESYNSPLHF. Here the CDR3 DNA reads TGTGCCAGCACGGAGTCCTATAATTCACCCCTCCACTTT.

DNA of the CDR3: TGTGCCTGGAGTGGGGGGACTACAAACAATGAGCAGTTCTTC. Translation: CAWSGGTTNNEQFF. This chain uses TRBV30 with TRBJ2-1; the match to TRBD2 covers 7 bases. The CDR3 consists of 14 residues. Trimming removed 1 base from V and 5 bases from J; junction bases left unmatched: 5. CDR1 GTSNPN and CDR2 SVGIG come from the germline V gene (reference sequence).

The J gene is TRBJ2-7, the V gene TRBV2; 8 bases match TRBD2. The CDR3 sequence is 13 residues long. Germline V CDR1 and CDR2: SNHLY, FYNNEI. V lost 4 bases to trimming and J lost 5 bases; unmatched junction nucleotides: 4. The CDR3 nucleotides are TGTGCCAGCAGTGCTGGGACTAGGGACGAGCAGTACTTC. It encodes CASSAGTRDEQYF. Using reference TRBV2 and TRBJ2-7 for the parts outside the CDR3, the full variable domain is EPEVTQTPSHQVTQMGQEVILRCVPISNHLYFYWYRQILGQKVEFLVSFYNNEISEKSEIFDDQFSVERPDGSNFTLKIRSTKLEDSAMYFCASSAGTRDEQYFGPGTRLTVT.

The V gene is TRBV28, the J gene TRBJ2-4; unclear D gene. V was shortened by 6 bases and J by 6 bases, with 18 bases between the two germline ends. Germline CDR1 is MDHEN and CDR2 is SYDVKM. This CDR3 contains 15 residues. CDR3 DNA: TGTGCCAGCAGCCGCCAATCCGGGTGGGGAAACATTCAGTACTTC. This encodes CASSRQSGWGNIQYF.

In this sample, this clonotype turned up a few times. This rearrangement joins TRBV20-1 to TRBJ1-6; D remains ambiguous. Trimming removed 0 bases at V and 9 bases at J, with 9 bases between. Per germline, CDR1 DFQATT and CDR2 SNEGSKA (reference sequence). The CDR3 sequence is 13 residues long. The CDR3 DNA follows: TGCAGTGCTAGAGATGGGGAGCTTTCACCCCTCCACTTT. Translating it yields CSARDGELSPLHF.

The chain links TRBV3-1 to TRBJ1-5, with D possibly being TRBD1 (5 bases). Germline loops: CDR1 LGHDT, CDR2 YNNKEL (reference sequence). V shed 3 bases and J shed 0 bases, with 6 bases lying between them. This CDR3 spans 14 amino acids. The CDR3 spells CASSQDISNQPQHF. DNA for the CDR3: TGTGCCAGCAGCCAGGACATTAGCAATCAGCCCCAGCATTTT.

V is TRBV7-2 and J is TRBJ2-3; TRBD2 matches at 12 bases. V gave up 2 bases and J gave up 0 bases; unmatched junction bases: 3. The germline gives CDR1 SGHTA, CDR2 FQGNSA. The CDR3 is 17 amino acids. CDR3: CASSLLAGGRSTDTQYF. The DNA of the CDR3 is TGTGCCAGCAGCTTACTAGCGGGGGGGAGAAGCACAGATACGCAGTATTTT.

This clonotype was recorded a few times. V is TRBV12-3 or TRBV12-4 and J is TRBJ2-1; possibly TRBD1 or TRBD2 for D (5 bases each). The J call may be in error: the DNA end matches TRBJ2-7 better. The CDR3 covers 17 residues. CDR3 DNA sequence: TGTGCCAGCAGTTTCAAGGGCTGGGGGAGCTCCTACAATGAGCAGTACTTC. It specifies CASSFKGWGSSYNEQYF.

The CDR3 reads CSANLGAQSEKLFF. For the CDR3, the DNA is TGCAGTGCTAATCTGGGGGCGCAAAGCGAAAAACTGTTTTTT. V gene TRBV20-1 combines with J gene TRBJ1-4; D might be TRBD1 (6 bases). Germline-derived CDR1 and CDR2 are DFQATT and SNEGSKA (reference sequence). V was shortened by 4 bases and J by 8 bases, with 17 bases between the two germline ends. This CDR3 is 14 amino acids long.

About this clonotype: One end of the junction is discordant with germline, which a read error may explain. The DNA of the CDR3 is TGTGCCAGCAGCCCCACTAGCGGGTCAGGAGATGCGCAGTATTTT. Amino acid sequence: CASSPTSGSGDAQYF. The chain uses TRBV3-1 and TRBJ2-3; 9 nucleotides align to TRBD2. This CDR3 is 15 amino acids long. Per germline, CDR1 LGHDT and CDR2 YNNKEL (reference sequence).

The chain employs TRBV7-2 and TRBJ2-2; D is perhaps TRBD2 (6 bases). This CDR3 is built from 15 residues. Trimming cost V 3 bases and J 5 bases, with 13 bases left between them. Germline V gene data show CDR1 as SGHTA and CDR2 as FQGNSA. CDR3: CASSFGAGRTGELFF. The CDR3 DNA sequence: TGTGCCAGCAGCTTTGGGGCGGGACGGACCGGGGAGCTGTTTTTT.

The chain uses TRBV29-1 and TRBJ1-1; D not certain. Germline loops: CDR1 SQVTM, CDR2 ANQGSEA. V lost 7 bases and J lost 0, with 12 bases in between. The CDR3 length is 13 residues. CDR3 amino acids: CSGHSNMNTEAFF. In DNA, the CDR3 is TGCAGCGGCCATAGCAATATGAACACTGAAGCTTTCTTT.

The rearrangement joins TRBV5-1 to TRBJ2-1; 14 bases agree with TRBD2. The end of the DNA aligns better with TRBJ2-7, so the J call may be wrong. This CDR3 region has 16 residues. CDR1 is SGHRS, CDR2 YFSETQ, per germline. The CDR3 DNA sequence: TGCGCCAGCAGCAGGACTAGCGGGGGGCTTTACAATGAGCAGTACTTC. It translates to CASSRTSGGLYNEQYF.

In this sample, this clonotype turned up a few times. J is TRBJ2-6 and V is TRBV20-1; 10 bases line up with TRBD2. V lost 3 bases to trimming and J lost 2 bases; unmatched junction nucleotides: 10. The V gene's germline CDR1 is DFQATT and CDR2 SNEGSKA (reference sequence). The CDR3 is 18 amino acids. The CDR3 DNA reads TGCAGTGCTAGTTCCAGCGGGAGGGCCTTTACTGGGGCCAACGTCCTGACTTTC. The encoded protein is CSASSSGRAFTGANVLTF.